This is a list of T cell receptor beta chains from one sample in a study of blood T cells in healthy people across ages. TCRdb passed the 5' RACE reads through MiXCR, listing each CDR3 protein once. The profile shows around 670,000 distinct CDR3 sequences, under 30% of them singletons. The sample taken for sequencing was blood. These receptors came from a woman older than 75 in good health. The CDR3 runs from the conserved cysteine through the conserved F or W. D genes are given only for firm matches. Size is omitted from some rows. Given values are once, few, many or a class for expanded clones.

v_gene	j_gene	d_gene	len	abundance	CDR3nt	CDR3aa
TRBV20-1	TRBJ2-1	.	16	once	TGCAGTGCTAGAGATGGATATCGGGAGTGGCAGAATGAGCAGTTCTTC	CSARDGYREWQNEQFF
TRBV5-5	TRBJ1-4	.	15	.	TGTGCCAGCAGCGGCACAGTGAGCTCGAATGAAAAACTGTTTTTT	CASSGTVSSNEKLFF
TRBV7-2	TRBJ2-1	TRBD2	16	.	TGTGCCAGCAGCTTAGGGACTAGCGGGAGTGGGTGGGAGCAGTTCTTC	CASSLGTSGSGWEQFF
TRBV2	TRBJ1-4	.	14	.	TGTGCCAGCAGTGTCCTAACAACGAATGAAAAACTGTTTTTT	CASSVLTTNEKLFF
TRBV7-8	TRBJ2-1	TRBD1	17	many	TGTGCCAGCAGCTTAGGAAGACAGGGGGCTCACTACAATGAGCAGTTCTTC	CASSLGRQGAHYNEQFF
TRBV28	TRBJ1-1	.	13	.	TGTGCCAGCAGTTGGGGCCCTGGCACTGAAGCTTTCTTT	CASSWGPGTEAFF
TRBV20-1	TRBJ2-3	.	15	.	TGCAGTGCTAGGCGAACCGACGGTTTACCAGATACGCAGTATTTT	CSARRTDGLPDTQYF
TRBV29-1	TRBJ2-2	.	15	.	TGCAGCGTTGCGGTCAGGGGATCGAACACCGGGGAGCTGTTTTTT	CSVAVRGSNTGELFF
TRBV5-1	TRBJ1-4	TRBD1	15	few	TGCGCCAGCAGCCCCGGACAGGGGGCGAGGGAAAAACTGTTTTTT	CASSPGQGAREKLFF
TRBV6-5	TRBJ2-5	TRBD2	15	few	TGTGCCAGCAGCGGTAGCGGGGGGGCCGGAGAGACCCTGTACTTC	CASSGSGGAGETLYF
TRBV4-2	TRBJ2-3	.	17	many	TGTGCCAGCAGCCAAGACCCTCGGACCTATGATTCAGATACGCAGTATTTT	CASSQDPRTYDSDTQYF
TRBV4-3	TRBJ1-1	TRBD1	15	many	TGCGCCAGCAGCCCGGGACAGACTTACAACACTGAAGCTTTCTTT	CASSPGQTYNTEAFF
TRBV20-1	TRBJ2-7	.	13	.	TGCAGTGCTAGCAGGGGAGTTGACTACGAGCAGTACTTC	CSASRGVDYEQYF
TRBV6-1	TRBJ2-1	.	14	many	TGTGCCAGCAGTGAATACTGGGGCGTCAATGAGCAGTTCTTC	CASSEYWGVNEQFF
TRBV7-9	TRBJ2-7	.	14	many	TGTGCCAGCAGCCCTGGTAAGGGGAACTACGAGCAGTACTTC	CASSPGKGNYEQYF
TRBV4-1	TRBJ2-2	TRBD1	16	many	TGCGCCAGCAGCTCCTTTGGGACAGGGAACACCGGGGAGCTGTTTTTT	CASSSFGTGNTGELFF
TRBV5-1	TRBJ1-1	TRBD1	17	many	TGCGCCAGCAGCTTGGGGACAGGGACCCCCCGGGACACTGAAGCTTTCTTT	CASSLGTGTPRDTEAFF
TRBV20-1	TRBJ2-7	.	12	many	TGCAGTGCTACCCCTTCGAGGGGTAAGCAGTACTTC	CSATPSRGKQYF
TRBV7-2	TRBJ2-5	.	15	many	TGTGCCAGCAGCTTAGGGCTAGTCATGTGGGAGACCCAGTACTTC	CASSLGLVMWETQYF
TRBV10-3	TRBJ2-5	.	15	.	TGTGCCATCAGTCAGGAGGGGCGCGGGTACAATGAGCAGTACTTC	CAISQEGRGYNEQYF
TRBV7-6	TRBJ2-5	.	15	.	TGTGCCAGCAGCTTAGGGACCAGCCTCTCGGGGGAGCAGTACTTC	CASSLGTSLSGEQYF
TRBV20-1	TRBJ2-3	.	14	few	TGCAGTGCTAGACTCGGGACCAACACAGATACGCAGTATTTT	CSARLGTNTDTQYF
TRBV30	TRBJ1-1	.	13	.	TGTGCCTGGAGTGTATTGGGTTCGGGCGAAGCTTTCTTT	CAWSVLGSGEAFF
TRBV13	TRBJ2-7	.	14	many	TGTGCCAGCAGCTTAGGTCAGGTGACCTACGAGCAGTACTTC	CASSLGQVTYEQYF
TRBV29-1	TRBJ2-5	.	13	many	TGCAGCGTTGATTTCGGGATAGTAGAGACCCAGTACTTC	CSVDFGIVETQYF